A single sample is the source of the 6 T cell receptor beta chains below, sequenced in a study of T-cell reconstitution after alpha-beta-depleted transplantation in children. Unique molecular identifiers were incorporated into the prepared TCRbeta library. TCRdb itself ran the PCR reads through MiXCR, one entry per CDR3 protein. In the table there are almost 500,000 distinct CDR3 sequences, roughly a tenth of which are singletons. Sequences were derived from PBMCs, sampled before TCRalphabeta/CD19-depleted stem cell transplant. The receptors shown here come from a child aged 2 to 10 with inherited bone marrow failure, due to receive a stem cell transplant.

This clonotype has ten or more counts. The gene calls are TRBV7-2 and TRBJ2-6, with 10 bases fitting TRBD2. CDR1 is SGHTA, CDR2 FQGNSA, per germline. The V and J ends lost 5 bases and 0 bases, in that order; junction bases with no gene match: 7. The CDR3 is 18 amino acids. The DNA for the CDR3 is TGTGCCAGCAGCAGCACTAGCGGGGCAAACTCTGGGGCCAACGTCCTGACTTTC. It codes for CASSSTSGANSGANVLTF.

This clonotype showed up many times. The chain's CDR3 is CSARDQGQGETQYF. The CDR3 nucleotides are TGCAGTGCTAGAGATCAAGGCCAGGGGGAGACCCAGTACTTC. The chain recombines TRBV20-1 with TRBJ2-5; D is perhaps TRBD1 (6 bases). The germline V gene has CDR1 DFQATT and CDR2 SNEGSKA (reference sequence). Trimming took off 0 bases at V and 5 bases at J, with 13 bases between the two ends. The CDR3 totals 14 residues.

This clonotype came up many times. This chain connects TRBV5-5 to TRBJ2-7, with D perhaps TRBD2 (6 bases). Germline values: CDR1 SGHKS, CDR2 YYEKEE (reference sequence). The CDR3 covers 15 residues. Between the trimmed V and J ends, which lost 4 bases and 3 bases, there was a span of 17 bases. CDR3 protein: CASSGGTSPIYEQYF. The CDR3 nucleotides read TGTGCCAGCAGCGGAGGGACTTCCCCAATCTACGAGCAGTACTTC. Variable domain in full (rest from reference TRBV5-5 and TRBJ2-7): DAGVTQSPTHLIKTRGQQVTLRCSPISGHKSVSWYQQVLGQGPQFIFQYYEKEERGRGNFPDRFSARQFPNYSSELNVNALLLGDSALYLCASSGGTSPIYEQYFGPGTRLTVT.

In this sample, this clonotype turned up a few times. V and J are TRBV19 and TRBJ2-1, with 12 bases identical to TRBD2. J was trimmed by 5 bases and V by 3 bases; bases with no gene match: 2. CDR3 size: 15 residues. Germline values: CDR1 LNHDA, CDR2 SQIVND (reference sequence). Here the CDR3 reads CASSMGTSGHNEQFF. The CDR3 DNA reads TGTGCCAGTAGTATGGGGACTAGCGGGCACAATGAGCAGTTCTTC.

In this sample, this clonotype turned up many times. The chain carries TRBV12-3 or TRBV12-4 and TRBJ2-5, with 7 bases identical to TRBD1. Trimming removed 7 bases from V and 7 bases from J; junction bases left unmatched: 12. The CDR3 runs 14 residues. CDR3 nucleotides: TGTGCCAGCACGTTGACAGGGACCTTAGGGACCCAGTACTTC. This encodes CASTLTGTLGTQYF.

This rearrangement joins TRBV27 to TRBJ2-1; TRBD2 agrees at 10 bases. Germline CDR1 is MNHEY and CDR2 is SMNVEV (reference sequence). V lost 8 bases to trimming and J lost 12 bases; unmatched junction nucleotides: 13. The CDR3 has 14 residues. The CDR3 spells CASGTGTSALGQFF. Here the CDR3 DNA reads TGTGCCAGCGGAACCGGGACTAGCGCCCTCGGGCAGTTCTTC.